This TCR beta chain emerged from a study of T cell changes during pregnancy in multiple sclerosis. This CDR3 comprises 14 residues. Germline values: CDR1 WSHSY, CDR2 SAAADI. The V end was cut by 2 bases, the J end by 4 bases, with 9 bases between. The data were produced by immunoSEQ multiplex PCR, yet TCRdb's version contains in-frame clones alone and is incomplete. The sample lists about 42,000 clones, approximately 91% occurring once. Sample: CD4+ T cells from peripheral blood mononuclear cells, taken in the second trimester of pregnancy. This TCR came from a female donor in good health, enrolled as a control in a pregnancy study. J is TRBJ1-3 and V is TRBV10-2; TRBD1 is a possible D gene (5 bases). The CDR3 DNA follows: TGCGCCAGCAGTGAGCAGGGAAACGGAAACACCATATATTTT. Translated: CASSEQGNGNTIYF.